These 14 T cell receptor beta chains share one sample of origin, sequenced in a study of blood T cells in healthy people across ages. Sample-barcoded 5' priming and a J-beta primer mix drove a second PCR of about 7 to 11 cycles. From the 5' RACE reads, TCRdb called clonotypes with MiXCR, one entry per CDR3 protein. The sample yields 1,300,000 or so distinct CDR3 sequences, around 59% seen once. Sample: blood. The receptors were sampled from a man younger than 35 in good health.

This clonotype was counted only a few times. The chain links TRBV11-1 to TRBJ2-7, with D maybe TRBD1 (5 bases). Trimming removed 4 bases at V and 6 bases at J, with 10 bases between. CDR1 is SGHAT, CDR2 FQDESV, per germline (reference sequence). The CDR3 is 12 residues long. The CDR3 loop is CASSSDRSEQYF. The CDR3 coding sequence is TGTGCCAGCAGCTCAGACAGATCCGAGCAGTACTTC.

The CDR3 bases are TGCAGCGTTGTCGGAGGGGTTGGAGAGACCCAGTACTTC. This sequence encodes CSVVGGVGETQYF. This chain uses TRBV29-1 with TRBJ2-5; D is perhaps TRBD2 (6 bases). The CDR3 extends over 13 amino acids. V lost 4 bases, J lost 4 bases, and 13 bases lay in between. Germline CDR1 reads SQVTM; CDR2 reads ANQGSEA.

The chain couples TRBV28 to TRBJ2-3; D is perhaps TRBD1 (6 bases). The germline CDR1 and CDR2 sequences are MDHEN and SYDVKM. The length of the CDR3 is 15 residues. The ends were cut back, 6 bases at V and 2 bases at J, with 15 bases in the middle. CDR3 DNA sequence: TGTGCCAGCAGCCGGACAGCCCTCTACACAGATACGCAGTATTTT. Protein sequence: CASSRTALYTDTQYF.

This rearrangement joins TRBV21-1 to TRBJ2-5. TRBV21-1 constitutes a pseudogene. The CDR3 consists of 15 residues. The CDR3 nucleotides read TGTCTCAGGAATCGGAACCCAGGTTACCAAGAGACCCAGTACTTC. Its protein product is CLRNRNPGYQETQYF.

This chain connects TRBV28 to TRBJ2-7, with 8 bases fitting TRBD2. J gave up 7 bases and V 6 bases, and 14 bases lay outside the gene matches. This CDR3 is 15 amino acids long. Germline CDR1 is MDHEN and CDR2 is SYDVKM. The CDR3 loop is CASSSGGGRPMEQYF. The CDR3, as DNA: TGTGCCAGCAGCTCCGGGGGGGGTCGGCCCATGGAGCAGTACTTC. Full variable domain (remainder filled in from reference TRBV28 and TRBJ2-7): DVKVTQSSRYLVKRTGEKVFLECVQDMDHENMFWYRQDPGLGLRLIYFSYDVKMKEKGDIPEGYSVSREKKERFSLILESASTNQTSMYLCASSSGGGRPMEQYFGPGTRLTVT.

In this sample, this clonotype turned up a few times. The chain's CDR3 is CASSPIGTGVYEQYF. CDR3 DNA: TGTGCCAGCAGCCCCATTGGGACAGGGGTCTACGAGCAGTACTTC. The chain combines TRBV27 with TRBJ2-7; 10 nucleotides agree with TRBD1. With 6 bases clipped from V and 3 bases from J, the junction kept 8 bases outside the gene matches. The V gene's germline CDR1 is MNHEY and CDR2 SMNVEV (reference sequence). The CDR3 covers 15 residues.

The V gene is TRBV6-5, the J gene TRBJ2-1; 10 positions match TRBD2. Germline loops: CDR1 MNHEY, CDR2 SVGAGI. V dropped 5 bases and J dropped 5; count of bases not matched to a gene: 6. The CDR3 sequence is 15 residues long. CDR3 in DNA: TGTGCCAGCAGTCCCAGCGGGGGGGCTAACAATGAGCAGTTCTTC. Translated: CASSPSGGANNEQFF.

In the case of this clonotype: The junction and the germline gene differ at one end; a read error may be behind it. The genes are TRBV7-9 and TRBJ2-3; possibly TRBD2 for D (5 bases). This CDR3 comprises 15 residues. Germline lookup yields CDR1 SEHNR and CDR2 FQNEAQ (reference sequence). The CDR3 spells CASSSTGGGTDAQYF. For the CDR3, the DNA is TGTGCCAGCAGCAGTACTGGAGGTGGCACAGATGCGCAGTATTTT.

A single count supports this clonotype. The junction differs from germline at one of its ends, possibly a read error. The chain couples TRBV29-1 to TRBJ2-1, with D possibly TRBD1 on 6 matching bases. CDR3 length equals 11 residues. Germline V gene lookup returns CDR1 SQVTM and CDR2 ANQGSEA. The CDR3 sequence is CSAQGNNKQFF. The CDR3 DNA reads as TGCAGCGCCCAGGGGAACAATAAGCAGTTCTTC.

V is TRBV4-3 and J is TRBJ1-2, with 9 bases that match TRBD1. From germline, CDR1 is LGHNA and CDR2 YSLEER. The CDR3 is 16 amino acids. V dropped 0 bases and J dropped 6; count of bases not matched to a gene: 8. Written as DNA, the CDR3 is TGCGCCAGCAGCCAAGAAGGGACAGGGTGGGCGGATGGCTACACCTTC. It encodes CASSQEGTGWADGYTF.

The rearrangement joins TRBV6-6 to TRBJ1-6; D gene ambiguous. The CDR3 spans 12 residues. V was pared by 8 bases and J by 18 bases, with 20 bases between. The germline gives CDR1 MNHNY, CDR2 SVGAGI (reference sequence). The CDR3 loop is CASSPSRVSPHF. Written as DNA, the CDR3 is TGTGCCAGCTCCCCCTCCCGAGTCTCCCCCCACTTT.

The rearrangement links TRBV6-1 to TRBJ1-5, with TRBD1 as a possible D gene (5 bases). Germline V gene sequence: CDR1 MNHNS, CDR2 SASEGT. V was shortened by 6 bases and J by 4 bases, with 13 bases between the two germline ends. The CDR3 runs to 14 residues. The CDR3 here is CASSRARGNQPQHF. Here the CDR3 DNA reads TGTGCCAGCAGCCGTGCCCGGGGGAATCAGCCCCAGCATTTT.

The J gene is TRBJ2-5, the V gene TRBV9; tentatively, D is TRBD2 (6 bases). Germline V gene sequence: CDR1 SGDLS, CDR2 YYNGEE. Between the trimmed V and J ends, which lost 4 bases and 2 bases, there was a span of 18 bases. CDR3 length equals 16 residues. CDR3 DNA: TGTGCCAGCAGCCCCCCCCCGGGAGAGGCTCAAGAGACCCAGTACTTC. This gives the protein CASSPPPGEAQETQYF.

V usage is TRBV7-9 and J usage is TRBJ2-4; D is possibly TRBD1 (5 bases). Near its end, the DNA agrees better with TRBJ2-7, so the J call may be wrong. Germline CDR1 is SEHNR and CDR2 is FQNEAQ (reference sequence). The CDR3 spans 15 residues. The CDR3 nucleotides are TGTGCCAGCAGGGAAGGGGATACTTCTACGGACGAGCAGTACTTC. Its protein product is CASREGDTSTDEQYF.